The clone carrying this TCR beta chain was detected a few times. Its antigen is currently unknown. CDR3 length equals 13 residues. Germline CDR1 reads SGHVS; CDR2 reads FQNEAQ. The ends were cut back, 1 base at V and 0 bases at J, with 4 bases in the middle. The data stem from a study of cytomegalovirus exposure and HLA in healthy donors. Whole-study context: It was reported in a later analysis that the same platform had been used for the 120 or so validation repertoires as for the 550 to 700 first-cohort repertoires.

Assay used: immunoSEQ multiplex PCR; TCRdb lists only in-frame clones, some missing. This sample has some 110,000 clones, with about 83% found just once. The study's findings and limits: The study recorded 150 to 200 TCR beta chains that were cytomegalovirus-associated. Most TCR sequences were uncommon, yet certain public TCRs appeared in many donors. According to reports, the classifier identified cytomegalovirus status with high specificity and sensitivity.

The sequenced sample was PBMCs. The source of this sequence is a young man in good health and CMV-seronegative. The chain carries TRBV7-8 and TRBJ2-7; D remains unclear. In DNA, the CDR3 is TGTGCCAGCAGCTTAGAACTCTCCTACGAGCAGTACTTC. It specifies CASSLELSYEQYF.